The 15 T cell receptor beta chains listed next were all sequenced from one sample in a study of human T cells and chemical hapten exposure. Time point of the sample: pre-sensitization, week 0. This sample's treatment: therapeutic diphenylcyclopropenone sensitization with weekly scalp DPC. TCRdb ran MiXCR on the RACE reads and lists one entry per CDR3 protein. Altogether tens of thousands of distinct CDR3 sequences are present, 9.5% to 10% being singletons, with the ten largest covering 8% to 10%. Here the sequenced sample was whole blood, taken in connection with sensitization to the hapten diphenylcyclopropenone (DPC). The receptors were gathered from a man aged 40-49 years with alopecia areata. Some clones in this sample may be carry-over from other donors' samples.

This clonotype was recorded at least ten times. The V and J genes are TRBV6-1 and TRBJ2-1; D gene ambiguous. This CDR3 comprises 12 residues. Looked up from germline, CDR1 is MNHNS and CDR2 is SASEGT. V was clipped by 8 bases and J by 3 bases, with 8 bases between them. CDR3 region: CASLTDYNEQFF. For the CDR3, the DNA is TGTGCCAGCCTCACCGACTACAATGAGCAGTTCTTC.

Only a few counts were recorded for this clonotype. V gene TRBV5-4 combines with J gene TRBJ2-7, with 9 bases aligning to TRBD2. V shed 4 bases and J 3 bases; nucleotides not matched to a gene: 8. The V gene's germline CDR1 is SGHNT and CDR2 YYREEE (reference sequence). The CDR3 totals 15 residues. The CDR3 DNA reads TGTGCCAGCAGCCCGGCGGGGACTAGCATCTACGAGCAGTACTTC. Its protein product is CASSPAGTSIYEQYF.

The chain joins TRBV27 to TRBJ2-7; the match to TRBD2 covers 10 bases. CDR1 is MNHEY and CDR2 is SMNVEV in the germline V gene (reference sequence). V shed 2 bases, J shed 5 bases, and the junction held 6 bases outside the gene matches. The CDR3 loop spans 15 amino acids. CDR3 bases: TGTGCCAGCAGTTTAGTACTAGCGGGGAGCAACGAGCAGTACTTC. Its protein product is CASSLVLAGSNEQYF.

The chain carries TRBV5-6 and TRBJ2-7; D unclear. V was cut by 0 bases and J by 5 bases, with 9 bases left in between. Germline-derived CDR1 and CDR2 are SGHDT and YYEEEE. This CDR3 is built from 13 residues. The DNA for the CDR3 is TGTGCCAGCAGCTTGGGCAGGTCTCACGAGCAGTACTTC. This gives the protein CASSLGRSHEQYF.

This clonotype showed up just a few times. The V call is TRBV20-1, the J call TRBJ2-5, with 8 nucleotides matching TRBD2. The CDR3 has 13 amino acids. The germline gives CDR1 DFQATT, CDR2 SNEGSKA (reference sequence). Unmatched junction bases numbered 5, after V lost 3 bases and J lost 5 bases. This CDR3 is CSASQREWETQYF. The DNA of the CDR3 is TGCAGTGCTAGCCAGCGGGAGTGGGAGACCCAGTACTTC.

CDR3 DNA sequence: TGCAGTGCTAGAGATCCGGCGGGAGGTCCCTACGAGCAGTACTTC. Its translation: CSARDPAGGPYEQYF. The chain links TRBV20-1 to TRBJ2-7, with 8 nucleotides matching TRBD2. Germline V lookup: CDR1 DFQATT, CDR2 SNEGSKA (reference sequence). The V gene end was trimmed by 0 bases and the J gene end by 2 bases; junction bases not matched to a gene: 6. This CDR3 is built from 15 residues.

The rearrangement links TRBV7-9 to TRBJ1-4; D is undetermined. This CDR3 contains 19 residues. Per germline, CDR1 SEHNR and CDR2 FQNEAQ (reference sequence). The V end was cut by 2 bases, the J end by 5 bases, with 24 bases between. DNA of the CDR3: TGTGCCAGCAGCTTATACGGGCGACGGTCACCGGGGATAAATGAAAAACTGTTTTTT. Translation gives CASSLYGRRSPGINEKLFF. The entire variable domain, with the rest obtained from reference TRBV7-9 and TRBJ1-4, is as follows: DTGVSQNPRHKITKRGQNVTFRCDPISEHNRLYWYRQTLGQGPEFLTYFQNEAQLEKSRLLSDRFSAERPKGSFSTLEIQRTEQGDSAMYLCASSLYGRRSPGINEKLFFGSGTQLSVL.

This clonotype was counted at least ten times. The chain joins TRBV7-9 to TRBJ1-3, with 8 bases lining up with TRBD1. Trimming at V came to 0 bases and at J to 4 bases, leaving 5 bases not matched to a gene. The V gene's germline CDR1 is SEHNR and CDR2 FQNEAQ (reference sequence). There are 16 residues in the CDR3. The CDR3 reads CASSLAQPGGGNTIYF. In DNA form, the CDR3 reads TGTGCCAGCAGCTTAGCGCAACCAGGGGGCGGAAACACCATATATTTT.

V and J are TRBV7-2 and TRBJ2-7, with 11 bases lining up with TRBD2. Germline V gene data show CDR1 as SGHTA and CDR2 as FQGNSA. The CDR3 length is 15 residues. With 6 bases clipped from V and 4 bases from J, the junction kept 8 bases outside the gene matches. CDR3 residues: CASRFQGTSGYEQYF. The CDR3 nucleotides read TGTGCCAGCAGGTTTCAGGGGACTAGCGGTTACGAGCAGTACTTC. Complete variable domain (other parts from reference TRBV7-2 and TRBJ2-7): GAGVSQSPSNKVTEKGKDVELRCDPISGHTALYWYRQSLGQGLEFLIYFQGNSAPDKSGLPSDRFSAERTGGSVSTLTIQRTQQEDSAVYLCASRFQGTSGYEQYFGPGTRLTVT.

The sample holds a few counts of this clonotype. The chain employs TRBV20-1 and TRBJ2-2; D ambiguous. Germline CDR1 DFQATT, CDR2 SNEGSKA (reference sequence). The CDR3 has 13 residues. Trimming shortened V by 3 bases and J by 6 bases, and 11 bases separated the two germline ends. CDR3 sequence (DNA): TGCAGTGCTAGGTCTCTGCGGCCCGGGGAGCTGTTTTTT. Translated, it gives CSARSLRPGELFF.

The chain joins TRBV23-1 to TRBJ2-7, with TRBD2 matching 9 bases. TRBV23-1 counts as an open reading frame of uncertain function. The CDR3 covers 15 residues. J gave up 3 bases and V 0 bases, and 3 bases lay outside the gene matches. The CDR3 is CASSQSPSGNYEQYF. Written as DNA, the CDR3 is TGCGCCAGCAGTCAATCTCCTAGCGGGAACTACGAGCAGTACTTC.

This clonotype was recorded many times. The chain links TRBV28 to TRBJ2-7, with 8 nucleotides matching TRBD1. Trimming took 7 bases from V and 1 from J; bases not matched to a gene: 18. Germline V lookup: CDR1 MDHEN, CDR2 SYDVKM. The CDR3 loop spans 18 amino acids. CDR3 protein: CASTPSTGGTGTSYEQYF. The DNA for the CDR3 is TGTGCCAGCACACCTTCCACTGGCGGGACAGGCACATCCTACGAGCAGTACTTC. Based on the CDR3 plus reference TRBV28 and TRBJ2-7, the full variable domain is DVKVTQSSRYLVKRTGEKVFLECVQDMDHENMFWYRQDPGLGLRLIYFSYDVKMKEKGDIPEGYSVSREKKERFSLILESASTNQTSMYLCASTPSTGGTGTSYEQYFGPGTRLTVT.

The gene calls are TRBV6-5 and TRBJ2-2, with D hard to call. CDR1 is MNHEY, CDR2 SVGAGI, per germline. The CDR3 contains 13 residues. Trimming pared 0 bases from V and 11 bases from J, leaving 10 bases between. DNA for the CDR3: TGTGCCAGCAGTTACTCGACAAACACCGAGCTGTTTTTT. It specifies CASSYSTNTELFF.

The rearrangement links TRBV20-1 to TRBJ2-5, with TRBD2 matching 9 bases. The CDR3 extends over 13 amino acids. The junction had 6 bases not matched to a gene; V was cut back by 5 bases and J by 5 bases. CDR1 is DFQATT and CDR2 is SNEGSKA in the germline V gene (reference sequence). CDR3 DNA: TGCAGTGCTGGTTTAGCGGGAGTGGAGACCCAGTACTTC. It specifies CSAGLAGVETQYF.

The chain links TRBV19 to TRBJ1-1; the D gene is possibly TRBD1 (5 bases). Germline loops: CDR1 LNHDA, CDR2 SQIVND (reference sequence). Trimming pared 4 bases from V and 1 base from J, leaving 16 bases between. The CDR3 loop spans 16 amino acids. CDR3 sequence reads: CASSTHPGDPNTEAFF. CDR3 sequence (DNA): TGTGCCAGTAGTACCCATCCCGGGGACCCGAACACTGAAGCTTTCTTT.